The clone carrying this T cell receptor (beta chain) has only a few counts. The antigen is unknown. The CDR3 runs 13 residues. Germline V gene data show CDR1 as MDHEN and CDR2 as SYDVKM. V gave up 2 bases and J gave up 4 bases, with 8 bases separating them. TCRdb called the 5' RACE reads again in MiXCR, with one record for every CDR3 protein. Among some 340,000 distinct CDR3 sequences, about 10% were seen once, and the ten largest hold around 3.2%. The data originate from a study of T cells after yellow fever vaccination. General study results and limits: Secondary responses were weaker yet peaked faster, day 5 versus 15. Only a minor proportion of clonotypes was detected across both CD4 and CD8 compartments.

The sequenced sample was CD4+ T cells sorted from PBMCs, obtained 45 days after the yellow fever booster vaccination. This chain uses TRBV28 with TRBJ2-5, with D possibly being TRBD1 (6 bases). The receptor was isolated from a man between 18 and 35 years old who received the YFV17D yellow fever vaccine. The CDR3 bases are TGTGCCAGCAGTTTAGGACAGTCAGAGACCCAGTACTTC. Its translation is CASSLGQSETQYF.